This entry lists 15 T cell receptor beta chains sequenced from one sample in a study of shared clonotypes between healthy human individuals. Only in-frame clones appear in the TCRdb table, and some are missing; sequencing was by immunoSEQ multiplex PCR. The sample gives about 1.5 million clones, roughly 95% of which show up once; about 1.2% is in the top ten. Sequencing input: naive CD4+ T cells sorted from blood. This sample's subset: CD45RA+ positively selected. The receptors were gathered from a young man in good health.

The rearrangement uses TRBV14 and TRBJ2-1, with unresolved D. CDR1 and CDR2 from the germline V gene are SGHDN and FVKESK. The CDR3 length is 15 residues. Deletions cut 3 bases from V and 0 bases from J, with 9 bases between. Written as DNA, the CDR3 is TGTGCCAGCAGCCAGGGCACCAGCTCCTACAATGAGCAGTTCTTC. Encoded protein: CASSQGTSSYNEQFF.

V gene TRBV7-2 combines with J gene TRBJ2-7; 10 nucleotides align to TRBD1. From germline, CDR1 is SGHTA and CDR2 FQGNSA. CDR3 length: 16 residues. V shed 2 bases and J 4 bases; nucleotides not matched to a gene: 8. CDR3: CASSLSPGQGSYEQYF. The CDR3 coding sequence is TGTGCCAGCAGCTTATCCCCGGGACAGGGGAGTTACGAGCAGTACTTC.

This chain links TRBV19 with TRBJ2-3, with D perhaps TRBD1 (5 bases). CDR3 length: 14 amino acids. V was pared by 3 bases and J by 1 base, with 8 bases between. The germline CDR1 and CDR2 sequences are LNHDA and SQIVND (reference sequence). In DNA, the CDR3 is TGTGCCAGTAGTATCCAGACAGGCACAGATACGCAGTATTTT. Protein sequence: CASSIQTGTDTQYF.

V and J are TRBV7-3 and TRBJ2-7; D is unresolved. The ends were cut back, 2 bases at V and 3 bases at J, with 8 bases in the middle. Per germline, CDR1 SGHTA and CDR2 FQGTGA. This CDR3 is built from 13 residues. The CDR3 protein is CASSLGQHYEQYF. CDR3 sequence (DNA): TGTGCCAGCAGCTTAGGGCAGCACTACGAGCAGTACTTC.

This clone was seen just once. The V and J genes are TRBV6-1 and TRBJ2-2; no definite D call. CDR1 is MNHNS and CDR2 is SASEGT in the germline V gene. The CDR3 runs to 13 residues. The V and J ends lost 7 bases and 2 bases respectively, with 8 bases between them. CDR3 DNA: TGTGCCAGCATCGGGCCTAACACCGGGGAGCTGTTTTTT. Translation gives CASIGPNTGELFF.

The J gene is TRBJ1-1, the V gene TRBV19; no reliable D call. Germline loops: CDR1 LNHDA, CDR2 SQIVND (reference sequence). CDR3 length equals 11 residues. The V end was cut by 2 bases, the J end by 10 bases, with 8 bases between. The CDR3 loop is CASSILFRAFF. The DNA of the CDR3 is TGTGCCAGTAGTATACTATTTCGAGCTTTCTTT.

The rearrangement joins TRBV19 to TRBJ2-1; a possible D gene is TRBD2 (6 bases). The V end lost 9 bases, the J end lost 1 base, and 16 bases lay between the germline ends. CDR1 LNHDA and CDR2 SQIVND come from the germline V gene (reference sequence). This CDR3 is 15 amino acids long. The CDR3 spells CASKPGGGSYNEQFF. The DNA for the CDR3 is TGTGCCAGCAAGCCAGGCGGAGGGTCCTACAATGAGCAGTTCTTC.

This clone was detected once. The chain combines TRBV18 with TRBJ1-3; D remains unclear. The CDR3 has 14 amino acids. Germline loops: CDR1 KGHSH, CDR2 LQKENI. The ends were cut back, 3 bases at V and 0 bases at J, with 6 bases in the middle. The CDR3 DNA is TGTGCCAGCTCACCGGTACTCTCTGGAAACACCATATATTTT. This sequence encodes CASSPVLSGNTIYF.

V gene TRBV27 combines with J gene TRBJ2-1, with D possibly TRBD1 on 6 matching bases. V was pared by 6 bases and J by 2 bases, with 11 bases between. The CDR3 totals 14 residues. Germline loops: CDR1 MNHEY, CDR2 SMNVEV (reference sequence). CDR3 in DNA: TGTGCCAGCAGCTCCCCAGGGGCCTACAATGAGCAGTTCTTC. Residues: CASSSPGAYNEQFF.

V usage is TRBV18 and J usage is TRBJ1-1; perhaps TRBD1 as D (5 bases). Between the trimmed V and J ends, which lost 8 bases and 1 base, there was a span of 26 bases. CDR3 length: 18 amino acids. CDR1 and CDR2 (germline): KGHSH, LQKENI. The CDR3 loop is CASLLIGRGPKTNTEAFF. The CDR3 coding sequence is TGTGCCAGCCTATTAATAGGGAGGGGACCTAAAACGAACACTGAAGCTTTCTTT.

V is TRBV7-8 and J is TRBJ1-1; D is uncertain. The germline gives CDR1 SGHVS, CDR2 FQNEAQ. V dropped 1 base and J dropped 7 bases, with 10 bases sitting between them. This CDR3 contains 13 residues. CDR3 sequence reads: CASSLVSKGEAFF. CDR3 bases: TGTGCCAGCAGCTTAGTTAGTAAGGGTGAAGCTTTCTTT.

The rearrangement links TRBV7-6 to TRBJ2-1; D is unclear. Germline-derived CDR1 and CDR2 are SGHVS and FNYEAQ. V lost 5 bases, J lost 6 bases, and 14 bases lay in between. The CDR3 has 14 residues. Here the CDR3 DNA reads TGTGCCAGCAGCCCCCAGGAACTAATCAATGAGCAGTTCTTC. It yields the protein CASSPQELINEQFF.

V and J are TRBV28 and TRBJ2-7, with D possibly TRBD2 on 6 matching bases. With 7 bases removed from V and 5 bases from J, the gap between germline ends came to 21 bases. CDR1 and CDR2 (germline): MDHEN, SYDVKM. The CDR3 covers 15 residues. CDR3 amino acids: CASKESLGGLDEQYF. CDR3 in DNA: TGTGCCAGCAAGGAATCGCTAGGAGGGCTGGACGAGCAGTACTTC.

V is TRBV30 and J is TRBJ2-5; tentatively, D is TRBD2 (5 bases). The CDR3 is 13 residues long. V gave up 4 bases and J gave up 3 bases, with 12 bases separating them. Per germline, CDR1 GTSNPN and CDR2 SVGIG (reference sequence). The CDR3 sequence: CAWNGGPKETQYF. CDR3 coding DNA: TGTGCCTGGAATGGCGGGCCAAAAGAGACCCAGTACTTC.

This chain connects TRBV7-2 to TRBJ2-4; 15 bases are shared with TRBD2. J lost 9 bases, V lost 5 bases, and 8 bases had no gene match. The CDR3 consists of 16 residues. Per the germline V gene, CDR1 is SGHTA and CDR2 is FQGNSA. CDR3 in DNA: TGTGCCAGCAGCCGACCGGGACTAGCGGGAGGTACCATTCAGTACTTC. Translating gives CASSRPGLAGGTIQYF.